This T cell receptor (beta chain) was sequenced for a study of T cell responses to AZD1222 COVID-19 vaccine. Profiling relied on immunoSEQ multiplex PCR, and the TCRdb table lists in-frame clones only, not all of them. The sample has 100,000 to 120,000 clones, 87% seen once. The TCR comes from an adult in good health. The sample consisted of peripheral blood, taken on day 0 of AZD1222 vaccination.

This CDR3 reads CASSYERAGRTGELFF. The CDR3 DNA follows: TGTGCCAGCAGTTACGAGAGGGCAGGAAGGACCGGGGAGCTGTTTTTT. The genes are TRBV6-5 and TRBJ2-2; TRBD2 is a possible D gene (5 bases). V was trimmed by 2 bases and J by 5 bases, leaving 15 bases between them. Germline CDR1 reads MNHEY; CDR2 reads SVGAGI. CDR3 length: 16 residues.